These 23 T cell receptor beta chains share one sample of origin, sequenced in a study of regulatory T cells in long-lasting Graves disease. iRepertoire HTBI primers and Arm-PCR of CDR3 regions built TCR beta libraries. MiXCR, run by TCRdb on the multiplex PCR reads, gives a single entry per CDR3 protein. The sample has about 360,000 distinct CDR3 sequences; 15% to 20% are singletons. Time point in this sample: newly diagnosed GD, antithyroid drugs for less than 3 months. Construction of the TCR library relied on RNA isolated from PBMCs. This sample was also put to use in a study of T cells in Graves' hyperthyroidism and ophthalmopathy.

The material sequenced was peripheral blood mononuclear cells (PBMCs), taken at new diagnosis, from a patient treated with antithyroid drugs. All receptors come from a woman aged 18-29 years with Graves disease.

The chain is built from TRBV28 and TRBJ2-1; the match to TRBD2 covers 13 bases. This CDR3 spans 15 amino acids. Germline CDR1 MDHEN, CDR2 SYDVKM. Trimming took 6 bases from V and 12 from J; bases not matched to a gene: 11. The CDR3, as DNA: TGTGCCAGCAGCCCAGGACTAGCGGGGGTTTCAGTGCAGTTCTTC. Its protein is CASSPGLAGVSVQFF.

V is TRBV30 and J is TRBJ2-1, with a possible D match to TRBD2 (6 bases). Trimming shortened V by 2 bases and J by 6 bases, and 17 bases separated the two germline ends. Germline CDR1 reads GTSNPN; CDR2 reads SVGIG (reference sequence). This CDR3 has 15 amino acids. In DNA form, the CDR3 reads TGTGCCTGGAGTAAACTAGCCTTAGGAGGCAATGAGCAGTTCTTC. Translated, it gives CAWSKLALGGNEQFF.

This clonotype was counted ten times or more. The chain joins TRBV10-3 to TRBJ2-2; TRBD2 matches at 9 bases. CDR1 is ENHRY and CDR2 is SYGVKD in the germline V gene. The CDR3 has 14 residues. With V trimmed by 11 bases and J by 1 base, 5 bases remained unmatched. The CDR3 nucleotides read TGTGCCCTCGGAGCGGGGGGGAACACCGGGGAGCTGTTTTTT. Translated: CALGAGGNTGELFF.

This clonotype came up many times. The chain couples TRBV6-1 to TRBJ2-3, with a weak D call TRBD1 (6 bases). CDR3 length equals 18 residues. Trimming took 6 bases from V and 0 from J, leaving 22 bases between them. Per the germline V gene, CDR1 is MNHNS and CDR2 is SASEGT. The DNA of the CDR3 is TGTGCCAGCAGGATTAGGTTCAGGGGACGACCTAGCACAGATACGCAGTATTTT. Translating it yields CASRIRFRGRPSTDTQYF.

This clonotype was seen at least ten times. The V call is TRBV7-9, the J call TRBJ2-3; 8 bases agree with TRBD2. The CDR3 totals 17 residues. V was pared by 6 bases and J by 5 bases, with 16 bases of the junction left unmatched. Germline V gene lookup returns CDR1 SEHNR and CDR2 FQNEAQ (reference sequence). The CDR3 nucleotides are TGTGCCAGCAGTTCCACGGCGGGGGGCCAGTGGGTAGATACGCAGTATTTT. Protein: CASSSTAGGQWVDTQYF.

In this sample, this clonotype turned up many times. CDR3 DNA sequence: TGTGCCAGCAGCCAATTGACAGACACTGAAGCTTTCTTT. This encodes CASSQLTDTEAFF. V and J are TRBV7-3 and TRBJ1-1, with D perhaps matching TRBD1 (5 bases). CDR1 SGHTA and CDR2 FQGTGA come from the germline V gene. CDR3 size: 13 residues. V was trimmed by 5 bases and J by 3 bases, leaving 10 bases between them.

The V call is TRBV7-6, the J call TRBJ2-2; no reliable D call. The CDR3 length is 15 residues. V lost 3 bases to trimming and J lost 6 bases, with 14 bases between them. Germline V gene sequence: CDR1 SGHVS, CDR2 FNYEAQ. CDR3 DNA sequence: TGTGCCAGCAGCTTGGGGTTCGGAAGTTCCGGGGAGCTGTTTTTT. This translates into CASSLGFGSSGELFF. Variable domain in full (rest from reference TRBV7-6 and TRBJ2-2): GAGVSQSPRYKVTKRGQDVALRCDPISGHVSLYWYRQALGQGPEFLTYFNYEAQQDKSGLPNDRFSAERPEGSISTLTIQRTEQRDSAMYRCASSLGFGSSGELFFGEGSRLTVL.

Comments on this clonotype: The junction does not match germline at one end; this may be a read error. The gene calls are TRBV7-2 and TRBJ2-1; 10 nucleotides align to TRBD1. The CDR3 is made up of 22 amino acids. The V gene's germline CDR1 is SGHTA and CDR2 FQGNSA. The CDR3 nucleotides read TGTGCCAGCAGCTTAGTGTACTTAACCGGGACAGGGGTAGCGGAATCCTACAGTGAGCAGTTCTTC. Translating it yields CASSLVYLTGTGVAESYSEQFF.

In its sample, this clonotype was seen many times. CDR3 amino acids: CAWRYQWMNTEAFF. CDR3 sequence (DNA): TGTGCCTGGAGATACCAGTGGATGAACACTGAAGCTTTCTTT. The J gene is TRBJ1-1, the V gene TRBV30; D is undetermined. The germline V gene encodes CDR1 GTSNPN and CDR2 SVGIG (reference sequence). The V gene lost 3 bases and the J gene lost 0 bases, with 11 bases spanning the gap. CDR3 length equals 14 residues.

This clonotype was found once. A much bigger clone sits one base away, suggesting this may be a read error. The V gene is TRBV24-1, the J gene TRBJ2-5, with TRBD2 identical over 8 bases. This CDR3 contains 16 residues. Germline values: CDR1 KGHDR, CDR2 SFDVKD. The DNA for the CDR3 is TGTGCCACCAGTATCCTACGGGAGGGGGGTTTAGAGACCCAGAACTTC. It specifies CATSILREGGLETQNF.

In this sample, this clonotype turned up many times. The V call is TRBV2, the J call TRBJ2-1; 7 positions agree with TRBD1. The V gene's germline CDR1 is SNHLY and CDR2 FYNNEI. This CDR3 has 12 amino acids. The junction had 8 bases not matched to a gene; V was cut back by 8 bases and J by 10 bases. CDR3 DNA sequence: TGTGCCAGCCAAAGGGGGCAACGAGAGCAGTTCTTC. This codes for CASQRGQREQFF.

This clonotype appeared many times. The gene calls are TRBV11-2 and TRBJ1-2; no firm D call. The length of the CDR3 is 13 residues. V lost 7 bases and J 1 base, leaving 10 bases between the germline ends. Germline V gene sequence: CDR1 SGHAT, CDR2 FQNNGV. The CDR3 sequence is CASTSNLNYGYTF. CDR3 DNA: TGTGCCAGCACCTCCAACCTTAACTATGGCTACACCTTC.

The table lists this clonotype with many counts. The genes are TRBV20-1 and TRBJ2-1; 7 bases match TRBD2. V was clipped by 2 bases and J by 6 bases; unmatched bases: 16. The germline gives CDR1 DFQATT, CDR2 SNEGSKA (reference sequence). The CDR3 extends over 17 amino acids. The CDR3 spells CSARSIGRLANSNEQFF. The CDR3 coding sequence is TGCAGTGCTAGAAGTATCGGGCGACTAGCCAATTCCAATGAGCAGTTCTTC.

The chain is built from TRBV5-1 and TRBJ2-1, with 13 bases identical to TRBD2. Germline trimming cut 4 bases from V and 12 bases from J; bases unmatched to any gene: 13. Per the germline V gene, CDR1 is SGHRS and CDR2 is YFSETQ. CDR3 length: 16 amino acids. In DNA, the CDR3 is TGCGCCAGCAGCAGCCAAGGGACTAGCGGGGAAGGACGGCAGTTCTTC. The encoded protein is CASSSQGTSGEGRQFF.

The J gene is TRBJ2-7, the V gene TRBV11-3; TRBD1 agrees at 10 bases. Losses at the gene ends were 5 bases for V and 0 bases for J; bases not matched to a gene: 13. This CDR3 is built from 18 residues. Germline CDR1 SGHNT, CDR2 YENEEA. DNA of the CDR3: TGTGCCAGCAGCACCCGGGACAGGGGCAGTGTGAACTCCTACGAGCAGTACTTC. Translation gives CASSTRDRGSVNSYEQYF.

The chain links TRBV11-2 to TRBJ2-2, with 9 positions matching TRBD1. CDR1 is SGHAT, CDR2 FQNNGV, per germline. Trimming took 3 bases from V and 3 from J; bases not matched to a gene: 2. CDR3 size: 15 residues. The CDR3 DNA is TGTGCCAGCAGCTTTAGGGACAGGGACACCGGGGAGCTGTTTTTT. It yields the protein CASSFRDRDTGELFF.

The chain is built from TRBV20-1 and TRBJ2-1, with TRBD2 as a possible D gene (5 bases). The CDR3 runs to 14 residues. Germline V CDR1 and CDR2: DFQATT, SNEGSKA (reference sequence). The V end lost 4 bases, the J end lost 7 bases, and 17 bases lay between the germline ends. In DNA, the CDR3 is TGCAGTGCTACCCGGGATTCCGGAGTAAATGAGCAGTTCTTC. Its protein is CSATRDSGVNEQFF.

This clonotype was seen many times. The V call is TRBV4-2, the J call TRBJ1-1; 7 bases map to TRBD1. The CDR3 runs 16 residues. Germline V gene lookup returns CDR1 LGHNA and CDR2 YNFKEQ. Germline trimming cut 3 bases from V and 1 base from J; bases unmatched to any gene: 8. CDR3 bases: TGTGCCAGCAGCCAGACCGGGGGACAGACGAACACTGAAGCTTTCTTT. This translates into CASSQTGGQTNTEAFF.

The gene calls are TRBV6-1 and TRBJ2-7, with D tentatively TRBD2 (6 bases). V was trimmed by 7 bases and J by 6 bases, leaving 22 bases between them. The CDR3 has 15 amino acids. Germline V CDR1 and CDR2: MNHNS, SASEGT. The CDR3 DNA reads TGTGCCAGCAATGAGTTAGGAGGAGGGCCGTCCGAGCAGTACTTC. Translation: CASNELGGGPSEQYF.

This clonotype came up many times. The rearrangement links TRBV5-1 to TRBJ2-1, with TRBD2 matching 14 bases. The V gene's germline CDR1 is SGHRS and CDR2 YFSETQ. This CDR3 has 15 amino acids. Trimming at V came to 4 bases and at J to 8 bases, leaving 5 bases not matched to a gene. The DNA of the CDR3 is TGCGCCAGCAGCCGGGGGACTAGCGGGGGCCATGAGCAGTTCTTC. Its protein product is CASSRGTSGGHEQFF.

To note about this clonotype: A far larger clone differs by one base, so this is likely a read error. The CDR3 nucleotides are TGTGCCAGCAGCGAAGGGACTAGCGGATTCTACAATGAGCAGTTCTTC. This codes for CASSEGTSGFYNEQFF. This chain links TRBV7-9 with TRBJ2-1; 11 nucleotides agree with TRBD2. From germline, CDR1 is SEHNR and CDR2 FQNEAQ (reference sequence). Germline trimming cut 5 bases from V and 3 bases from J; bases unmatched to any gene: 6. This CDR3 is 16 amino acids long.

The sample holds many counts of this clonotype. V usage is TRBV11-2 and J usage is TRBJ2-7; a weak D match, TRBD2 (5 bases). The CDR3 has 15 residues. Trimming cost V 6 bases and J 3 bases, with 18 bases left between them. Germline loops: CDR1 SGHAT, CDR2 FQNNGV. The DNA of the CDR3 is TGTGCCAGCAGTTTAAAGTCCCAAAGCGGCTACGAGCAGTACTTC. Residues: CASSLKSQSGYEQYF.

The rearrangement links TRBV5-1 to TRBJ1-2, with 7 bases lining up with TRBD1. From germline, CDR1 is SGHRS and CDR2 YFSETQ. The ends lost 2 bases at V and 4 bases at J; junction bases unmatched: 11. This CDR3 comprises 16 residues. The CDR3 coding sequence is TGCGCCAGCAGCTTAAACGGAGGGGGCGTGGGCTATGGCTACACCTTC. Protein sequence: CASSLNGGGVGYGYTF.